This T cell receptor beta chain is drawn from a study of identical twins. Findings and limits, study-wide: Cross-sectional statistics, not tracking of the same donors, supported the conclusions. Because invariant MAIT and iNKT cells could be present, zero-insertion analyses could be partly confounded.

About this clonotype itself: The target antigen is unknown.

Germline assignment: CDR1 SGHRS and CDR2 YFSETQ. Trimming cost V 7 bases and J 7 bases, with 18 bases left between them. This CDR3 region has 14 residues. Template switching added a universal primer site; cDNA carried unique molecular identifiers. From the 5' RACE reads, TCRdb called clonotypes with MiXCR, one entry per CDR3 protein. The sample comprises nearly 200,000 distinct CDR3 sequences, about 15% of which are singletons, and 35% to 45% rests with the top ten. The same data also contributed to another study, on T cells expressing NK-cell markers. As that study records: In several donors, dominant CD3+CD56+NKG2C+ clonotypes ranked among the top 10 CD8+ clonotypes.

The chain is built from TRBV5-1 and TRBJ2-1; perhaps TRBD2 as D (6 bases). This clonotype was obtained from a woman aged 18-29 years in good health. Sequenced: CD8+ T cells sorted from blood. CDR3 nucleotides: TGCGCCAGCGACCGGGACTGGAATATGAATGAGCAGTTCTTC. The encoded protein is CASDRDWNMNEQFF.